These T cell receptor beta chains were read from a single sample in a study of T cell responses to AZD1222 COVID-19 vaccine. Produced via immunoSEQ multiplex PCR; TCRdb's table is partial and in-frame only. The sample lists about 160,000 clones; 90% to 95% were seen once. The source material was peripheral blood, sampled 28 days after the second AZD1222 dose. These TCRs come from an adult who received the AZD1222 COVID-19 vaccine. The CDR3 runs from the conserved cysteine through the conserved F or W. D genes are given only for firm matches. Clone size is shown for a subset of rows, as once, few, many or a class of expanded clone.

d_call	v_call	clone_size	j_call	cdr3_nt	cdr3_aa
-	TRBV2	-	TRBJ1-2	TGTGCCAGCAGTGAATGGGGAAACGCATTATGGGGCTACACCTTC	CASSEWGNALWGYTF
-	TRBV30	-	TRBJ1-5	TGTGCCTGGAGTGCGGGGGTCAATCAGCCCCAGCATTTT	CAWSAGVNQPQHF
TRBD1	TRBV4-2	-	TRBJ1-4	TGTGCCAGCAGAGCCCGGGACAGGGCATGGGGGGAGGAAAAACTGTTTTTT	CASRARDRAWGEEKLFF
TRBD1	TRBV19	-	TRBJ1-1	TGTGCCAGTAGCACTGGGACAGGGTGGGTGAACACTGAAGCTTTCTTT	CASSTGTGWVNTEAFF
TRBD1	TRBV5-4	-	TRBJ1-1	TGTGCCAGCAGCCTGACAGGGCTGAGGATCGACACTGAAGCTTTCTTT	CASSLTGLRIDTEAFF
-	TRBV3-1/TRBV3-2	-	TRBJ1-2	TGTGCCAGCAGCCCCGACGGGCGAGGATCCTATGGCTACACCTTC	CASSPDGRGSYGYTF
TRBD2	TRBV6-6	-	TRBJ2-1	TGTGCCAGCAGTTACCTGAGCGGGGGGGCCGGTGAGCAGTTCTTC	CASSYLSGGAGEQFF
TRBD1	TRBV10-3	-	TRBJ1-5	TGTGCCATCAGTGAATCTGACAGGGGCAATCAGCCCCAGCATTTT	CAISESDRGNQPQHF
-	TRBV19	-	TRBJ1-2	TGTGCCAGTAGTATATCGGGGGCAGTCAGTGGCTACACCTTC	CASSISGAVSGYTF
-	TRBV12-5	few	TRBJ1-4	TGTGCTAGTGCCCACTGGGGGACCTCGCCGGGTAATGAAAAACTGTTTTTT	CASAHWGTSPGNEKLFF